Below, one T cell receptor (beta chain) is given with its context. Those enrolled, adults aged 18 to 89 years, came from around 24 US areas. Donors were grouped by their self-reported clinical history. The sample originates from a study of blood T cell repertoires in COVID-19. Across the whole study: Sites across the United States, Italy and Spain contributed samples from acute and convalescent COVID-19. Nucleic acid was either cDNA or gDNA, and it came from T cells, B-cell-depleted T cells, or PBMCs.

TCRdb keeps only in-frame clones here, not all; method: immunoSEQ multiplex PCR. Of around 200,000 clones listed, less than 85% were seen once; the top ten hold roughly 20%. This CDR3 is built from 15 residues. V shed 0 bases, J shed 8 bases, and the junction held 6 bases outside the gene matches. Germline V gene lookup returns CDR1 MNHEY and CDR2 SVGAGI. The sequencing input was PBMCs or T cells enriched from blood (not recorded which). The receptor comes from a man aged 40-55 years who had recovered from COVID-19. The V gene is TRBV6-5, the J gene TRBJ1-2; 10 nucleotides line up with TRBD1. CDR3 loop: CASSYSGQGERGYTF. CDR3 DNA: TGTGCCAGCAGTTACTCCGGACAGGGGGAAAGGGGCTACACCTTC.